These T cell receptor beta chains were read from a single sample in a study of T cells in placental villitis. Sequencing was performed with immunoSEQ multiplex PCR; in TCRdb, only in-frame clones are kept and a portion is missing. The sample has several thousand clones; around 80% are singletons. The material sequenced was placental tissue containing maternal and fetal cells. All receptors derive from a human patient with infectious villitis; the placental T cells may come from both mother and fetus. Each CDR3 is given with its conserved first and last residue. D genes are given only for firm matches. Clone sizes are given selectively: once, few, many, or a class where the clone is expanded.

j_call clone_size d_call v_call cdr3_aa cdr3_nt
TRBJ2-2 few - TRBV18 CASQDTGELFF TGTGCCAGCCAAGACACCGGGGAGCTGTTTTTT
TRBJ2-3 few - TRBV6-2/TRBV6-3 CASSYSAGSTDTQYF TGTGCCAGCAGTTACTCGGCAGGGAGCACAGATACGCAGTATTTT
TRBJ2-3 - - TRBV6-5 CATVWTVAAADTQYF TGTGCCACCGTATGGACAGTGGCGGCAGCAGATACGCAGTATTTT
TRBJ1-1 once - TRBV5-1 CASSLEQKNTEAFF TGCGCCAGCAGCTTGGAACAGAAGAACACTGAAGCTTTCTTT
TRBJ1-1 - - TRBV5-1 CASSLDGLGEAFF TGCGCCAGCAGCTTGGACGGATTAGGGGAAGCTTTCTTT
TRBJ2-7 - TRBD1 TRBV10-3 CAIRGDRDSYEQYF TGTGCCATCAGAGGCGACAGGGACTCCTACGAGCAGTACTTC
TRBJ1-2 few - TRBV7-2 CASSLGAVGRGYTF TGTGCCAGCAGCTTGGGCGCCGTCGGGCGAGGCTACACCTTC
TRBJ1-3 - - TRBV9 CVSSVHPDSSGNTIYF TGTGTCAGCAGCGTCCACCCCGATTCCTCTGGAAACACCATATATTTT
TRBJ1-5 large - TRBV15 CATSRFLGGNQPQHF TGTGCCACCAGCAGATTTTTAGGAGGAAATCAGCCCCAGCATTTT
TRBJ2-7 once - TRBV2 CASSLQQGSEQYF TGTGCCAGCAGCCTTCAACAGGGCTCCGAGCAGTACTTC
TRBJ2-3 - TRBD2 TRBV7-2 CASSLVAGAYTDTQYF TGTGCCAGCAGCTTAGTAGCGGGGGCTTACACAGATACGCAGTATTTT
TRBJ2-7 - TRBD1 TRBV5-1 CASSLPGGKHEQYF TGCGCCAGCAGCTTGCCAGGGGGCAAACACGAGCAGTACTTC
TRBJ1-4 - TRBD1 TRBV14 CASSQEWTGGVEKLFF TGTGCCAGCAGCCAAGAATGGACAGGGGGCGTTGAAAAACTGTTTTTT
TRBJ2-7 once - TRBV7-9 CTSSYQGYEQYF TGTACCAGCAGCTATCAGGGGTACGAGCAGTACTTC
TRBJ2-1 - - TRBV5-4 CASSFSVRNEQFF TGTGCCAGCAGCTTTAGCGTAAGAAATGAGCAGTTCTTC
TRBJ1-4 - - TRBV5-1 CASSPLTTNEKLFF TGCGCCAGCAGCCCGCTTACAACTAATGAAAAACTGTTTTTT
TRBJ2-7 - TRBD2 TRBV3-1/TRBV3-2 CASSPFQRGDLLSPEQYF TGTGCCAGCAGCCCTTTTCAGCGGGGGGATTTACTATCCCCCGAGCAGTACTTC
TRBJ1-5 - TRBD1 TRBV19 CASIKGSDRDNQPQHF TGTGCCAGTATAAAGGGGTCCGACAGGGACAATCAGCCCCAGCATTTT
TRBJ2-2 - - TRBV9 CASSAGSPGELFF TGTGCCAGCAGCGCGGGGTCCCCCGGGGAGCTGTTTTTT
TRBJ2-7 few TRBD2 TRBV5-1 CASSWTSGSYEQYF TGCGCCAGCAGCTGGACTAGCGGCTCCTACGAGCAGTACTTC
TRBJ1-4 - - TRBV6-5 CASSPQEENEKLFF TGTGCCAGCAGTCCACAGGAAGAGAATGAAAAACTGTTTTTT
TRBJ2-5 - - TRBV12-2 CASRLASGGLGETQYF TGTGCAAGTCGCTTAGCGTCGGGGGGACTAGGAGAGACCCAGTACTTC
TRBJ1-2 once - TRBV15 CATSRENLRLGPYGGYTF TGTGCCACCAGCAGAGAAAACCTAAGGCTTGGACCCTATGGGGGCTACACCTTC
TRBJ1-2 - TRBD1 TRBV18 CASSPALGQNYGYTF TGTGCCAGCTCGCCGGCCCTGGGACAGAACTATGGCTACACCTTC
TRBJ2-3 - - TRBV27 CASSFIPSGTHSTDTQYF TGTGCCAGCAGTTTCATACCGTCCGGGACCCATAGCACAGATACGCAGTATTTT
TRBJ2-7 - TRBD2 TRBV18 CASSPPSGRGYEQYF TGTGCCAGCTCACCACCGTCCGGGAGGGGATACGAGCAGTACTTC
TRBJ2-5 - - TRBV7-2 CASSLYSTQETQYF TGTGCCAGCAGCTTATACAGTACCCAAGAGACCCAGTACTTC
TRBJ1-2 - TRBD1 TRBV6-2/TRBV6-3 CASSTGVSFSYGYTF TGTGCCAGCAGTACAGGGGTCTCCTTCTCCTATGGCTACACCTTC
TRBJ2-1 - - TRBV6-5 CASSSTASSYNEQFF TGTGCCAGCAGTTCGACAGCAAGCTCCTACAATGAGCAGTTCTTC
TRBJ1-2 - - TRBV28 CASARAGYTF TGTGCCTCCGCACGGGCAGGCTACACCTTC
TRBJ1-2 - - TRBV20-1 CSAREAPGYTF TGCAGTGCTAGAGAAGCCCCCGGCTACACCTTC
TRBJ1-1 large - TRBV12-3/TRBV12-4 CASSLQGNTEAFF TGTGCCAGCAGCCTACAGGGAAACACTGAAGCTTTCTTT
TRBJ1-1 - - TRBV11-2 CASRGIDENTEAFF TGTGCCAGCAGGGGGATAGACGAGAACACTGAAGCTTTCTTT
TRBJ2-7 once TRBD2 TRBV6-5 CASSYGTSGYEQYF TGTGCCAGCAGTTACGGGACTAGCGGCTACGAGCAGTACTTC